The 2 T cell receptor beta chains given below trace back to one sample, sequenced in a study of molecular identifiers for immune sequencing clone quantification. TCRdb re-analysed the PCR reads in MiXCR, keeping a single row per CDR3 protein. The sample comprises more than 85,000 distinct CDR3 sequences, roughly a third of which are singletons, and under 5.5% rests with the top ten. The sequencing sample was made of naive CD8+ T cells from blood, with Jurkat cell RNA spiked in. Regarding subset: FACS-sorted CD8+CD4-CCR7+CD45RA+ naive T cells. These TCRs come from a human donor in good health. Some libraries in this study had Jurkat cell RNA spiked in.

In this sample, this clonotype turned up a few times. The rearrangement links TRBV5-6 to TRBJ2-3; D gene ambiguous. The V gene's germline CDR1 is SGHDT and CDR2 YYEEEE. There are 14 residues in the CDR3. V shed 6 bases and J shed 1 base, with 12 bases lying between them. As DNA, the CDR3 is TGTGCCAGCACTCCCTATTTCCGCACAGATACGCAGTATTTT. Amino acid sequence: CASTPYFRTDTQYF.

The rearrangement uses TRBV9 and TRBJ1-4; weak D call: TRBD1 (6 bases). Between the trimmed V and J ends, which lost 3 bases and 6 bases, there was a span of 15 bases. Germline assignment: CDR1 SGDLS and CDR2 YYNGEE. The CDR3 is made up of 15 amino acids. The CDR3 DNA sequence: TGTGCCAGCAGCGGAGGCTCAGGGGCGGATGAAAAACTGTTTTTT. It encodes CASSGGSGADEKLFF.